The 30 T cell receptor beta chains below come from one sample, sequenced in a study of tumor-infiltrating lymphocytes in primary liver carcinoma. Between about 17 and 34 mg of unsorted bulk tissue served as the source from which RNA and DNA were co-extracted. The input was around 500 ng total RNA; TCR beta cDNA was made from it with a constant-region primer. Libraries for TCR beta were built through three nested multiplex PCR rounds, which together made up a slightly modified ARM-PCR procedure. Each of the first two PCR rounds ran nine to ten cycles with TRBV1-TRBV30 forward and C-beta reverse primers. TCRdb processed the multiplex PCR reads anew with MiXCR; each CDR3 protein has one entry. Here the sample spans 65,000 to 80,000 distinct CDR3 sequences, nearly 70% being singletons. Sequencing used liver tumor tissue from sampling region 4. Subset reported: tumor region T4, right-lateral pole. The receptors were sampled from a man aged 40-55 years with primary liver carcinoma and hepatitis B virus infection.

The chain couples TRBV3-1 to TRBJ2-7; no clear D. The CDR3 is 18 amino acids. From germline, CDR1 is LGHDT and CDR2 YNNKEL (reference sequence). Trimming cost V 0 bases and J 3 bases, with 21 bases left between them. CDR3 loop: CASSQEGLAAPLGYEQYF. For the CDR3, the DNA is TGTGCCAGCAGCCAAGAAGGTCTGGCTGCACCCCTGGGCTACGAGCAGTACTTC.

Details on this clonotype: One end of the junction is discordant with germline, which a read error may explain. The genes are TRBV29-1 and TRBJ2-1, with a weak D call TRBD2 (5 bases). Germline CDR1 and CDR2: SQVTM and ANQGSEA. The CDR3 consists of 13 residues. The CDR3 sequence: CSVELTDYNEQFF. CDR3 sequence (DNA): TGTAGCGTCGAACTGACGGACTACAATGAGCAGTTCTTC.

This clonotype has ten or more counts. The V gene is TRBV7-8, the J gene TRBJ2-3, with D unresolved. Trimming pared 1 base from V and 0 bases from J, leaving 5 bases between. CDR3 length: 14 residues. CDR1 is SGHVS and CDR2 is FQNEAQ in the germline V gene. CDR3 loop: CASSLGQSTDTQYF. The CDR3 DNA follows: TGTGCCAGCAGCTTAGGGCAGAGCACAGATACGCAGTATTTT.

This clonotype was observed a few times. CDR3 protein: CASSLVSGGNRQETQYF. CDR3 DNA sequence: TGTGCCAGCAGCCTAGTCAGTGGGGGCAATCGCCAAGAGACCCAGTACTTC. V usage is TRBV11-2 and J usage is TRBJ2-5, with D possibly TRBD1 on 6 matching bases. The CDR3 contains 17 residues. V shed 5 bases and J shed 1 base, with 20 bases lying between them. CDR1 and CDR2 from the germline V gene are SGHAT and FQNNGV.

This clonotype appeared many times. The chain uses TRBV4-1 and TRBJ2-2; D uncertain. CDR1 and CDR2 from the germline V gene are MGHRA and YSYEKL. Trimming took off 1 base at V and 6 bases at J, with 6 bases between the two ends. The CDR3 spans 13 residues. The CDR3 sequence: CASSQVPPGELFF. CDR3 in DNA: TGCGCCAGCAGCCAAGTCCCCCCCGGGGAGCTGTTTTTT.

This clonotype was recorded many times. The chain employs TRBV19 and TRBJ1-5; tentatively, D is TRBD1 (5 bases). Per the germline V gene, CDR1 is LNHDA and CDR2 is SQIVND (reference sequence). The CDR3 consists of 14 residues. Trimming took 6 bases from V and 1 from J, leaving 10 bases between them. The CDR3 sequence: CASRPTASNQPQHF. In DNA, the CDR3 is TGTGCCAGTAGACCGACAGCAAGCAATCAGCCCCAGCATTTT.

This rearrangement joins TRBV11-2 to TRBJ2-7; tentatively, D is TRBD1 or TRBD2 (5 bases each). V dropped 5 bases and J dropped 0 bases, with 32 bases sitting between them. The CDR3 sequence is 21 residues long. CDR1 is SGHAT, CDR2 FQNNGV, per germline. CDR3 sequence reads: CASSLSYRGPMKQVRSYEQYF. The CDR3 nucleotides are TGTGCCAGCAGCCTCTCCTACCGGGGTCCCATGAAACAGGTTCGCTCCTACGAGCAGTACTTC.

On this clonotype itself: The CDR3 does not close with the conserved phenylalanine or tryptophan, likely indicating a read error. The chain joins TRBV4-2 to TRBJ2-7; 11 nucleotides agree with TRBD2. Trimming took 10 bases from V and 1 from J; bases not matched to a gene: 15. Per the germline V gene, CDR1 is LGHNA and CDR2 is YNFKEQ. The length of the CDR3 is 17 residues. The CDR3 DNA sequence: TGTGCCATTACTGAACTAGCGGGAGTTTATAAGTCCTACGAGCAGTACATC. It translates to CAITELAGVYKSYEQYI.

Regarding this clonotype: A much larger clone differs by one base, so this may be a read error. V gene TRBV28 combines with J gene TRBJ1-5, with TRBD1 identical over 8 bases. This CDR3 contains 15 residues. Germline V gene data show CDR1 as MDHEN and CDR2 as SYDVKM. CDR3 DNA sequence: TGTGCCAGCAGTTTTGACAGGGGTCGCAATCAGTCCCAGCATTTT. It translates to CASSFDRGRNQSQHF.

V is TRBV2 and J is TRBJ2-7; no clear D gene. This CDR3 is 13 amino acids long. CDR1 is SNHLY and CDR2 is FYNNEI in the germline V gene. As DNA, the CDR3 is TGTGGCACGACCGTCACCGCAACCTACGAGCAGTACTTC. This gives the protein CGTTVTATYEQYF.

This clonotype was recorded once. The CDR3 sequence: CASRLWATGELFF. The CDR3 DNA reads as TGTGCCAGCAGGTTGTGGGCCACGGGGGAGCTGTTTTTT. The V call is TRBV6-2 or TRBV6-3, the J call TRBJ2-2, with D hard to call. Between the trimmed V and J ends, which lost 6 bases and 8 bases, there was a span of 13 bases. Looked up from germline, CDR1 is MNHEY and CDR2 is SVGEGT. This CDR3 region has 13 residues.

This clonotype showed up just a few times. The junction departs from germline at one end; a sequencing error may be responsible. This chain links TRBV5-6 with TRBJ2-1; D is possibly TRBD1 or TRBD2 (5 bases each). Germline V gene data show CDR1 as SGHDT and CDR2 as YYEEEE. The length of the CDR3 is 14 residues. The CDR3 region is CASRFGAVGSEQFF. Written as DNA, the CDR3 is TGTGCAAGCAGATTCGGGGCGGTGGGCAGTGAGCAGTTCTTC.

Within the sample, this clonotype is medium-sized. The gene calls are TRBV6-2 or TRBV6-3 and TRBJ2-6, with 8 bases fitting TRBD1. V was clipped by 6 bases and J by 2 bases; unmatched bases: 6. The CDR3 length is 16 residues. Germline V gene data show CDR1 as MNHEY and CDR2 as SVGEGT. CDR3 nucleotides: TGTGCCAGCAGCCTCGGACAGGGTACTGGGGCCAACGTCCTGACTTTC. Translated, it gives CASSLGQGTGANVLTF.

This clonotype was seen repeatedly, ten times or more. The V gene is TRBV7-8, the J gene TRBJ2-3, with 10 bases fitting TRBD2. The germline V gene encodes CDR1 SGHVS and CDR2 FQNEAQ. This CDR3 is 15 amino acids long. The trim removed 2 bases at V and 6 bases at J, leaving 5 bases unmatched. The CDR3 here is CASSLRLAGDDTQYF. In DNA, the CDR3 is TGTGCCAGCAGCTTAAGGCTAGCGGGAGACGATACGCAGTATTTT. Based on the CDR3 plus reference TRBV7-8 and TRBJ2-3, the full variable domain is GAGVSQSPRYKVAKRGQDVALRCDPISGHVSLFWYQQALGQGPEFLTYFQNEAQLDKSGLPSDRFFAERPEGSVSTLKIQRTQQEDSAVYLCASSLRLAGDDTQYFGPGTRLTVL.

Comments on this clonotype: A much bigger clone sits one base away, suggesting this may be a read error. V and J are TRBV28 and TRBJ2-6, with 7 bases matching TRBD1. The CDR3 totals 16 residues. Per the germline V gene, CDR1 is MDHEN and CDR2 is SYDVKM. With V trimmed by 7 bases and J by 0 bases, 6 bases remained unmatched. Written as DNA, the CDR3 is TGTGCCAGCAAGGGGGACAGCCCCTCTGGGGCCAACGTCCTGACTTTC. It encodes CASKGDSPSGANVLTF.

Remarks on this clonotype: Because the CDR3 is missing its conserved closing phenylalanine or tryptophan, this is likely a read error. V and J are TRBV28 and TRBJ2-3; 11 bases line up with TRBD2. Germline CDR1 MDHEN, CDR2 SYDVKM. The CDR3 consists of 18 residues. V was clipped by 5 bases and J by 2 bases; unmatched bases: 12. The CDR3 DNA sequence: TGTGCCAGCAGTAACCCCTCCAGGACTAGCGGGCCCACAGATACGCAGTATTAT. This translates into CASSNPSRTSGPTDTQYY.

Note on this clonotype: The junction differs from germline at one of its ends, possibly a read error. This chain links TRBV11-2 with TRBJ2-5; D tentatively reads TRBD1 or TRBD2 (6 bases each). CDR1 and CDR2 (germline): SGHAT, FQNNGV. The CDR3 has 14 residues. The CDR3 nucleotides are TGTGCGAGCAGCTTCGGGGGCAGTCGAGAGACCCAGTACTTC. Its protein is CASSFGGSRETQYF.

A remark on this clonotype: A clone one base away is much larger, so this may be a read error. The chain joins TRBV7-9 to TRBJ2-7; D call uncertain. CDR3 length: 12 amino acids. V was clipped by 5 bases and J by 12 bases, with 17 bases between them. Per germline, CDR1 SEHNR and CDR2 FQNEAQ (reference sequence). This CDR3 reads CASSLQYYELYF. The DNA of the CDR3 is TGTGCCAGCAGCCTTCAATACTACGAGTTGTACTTC.

As concerns this clonotype: Mismatch with germline at one junction end may stem from a read error. CDR3 in DNA: TGTGCCAGCAGCCAAACGGGACTATGGGGCTGGGAGCAATACTTC. Its protein product is CASSQTGLWGWEQYF. The V call is TRBV14, the J call TRBJ2-7, with 7 bases matching TRBD2. Germline V CDR1 and CDR2: SGHDN, FVKESK. The CDR3 contains 15 residues.

Within the sample, this clonotype is medium-sized (0.01 to 0.1%). The CDR3 loop is CASSLGWTGGINEQFF. The CDR3 DNA is TGTGCCAGCAGCTTAGGGTGGACAGGGGGCATCAATGAGCAGTTCTTC. V is TRBV11-2 and J is TRBJ2-1; 11 nucleotides match TRBD1. The V gene end was trimmed by 1 base and the J gene end by 6 bases; junction bases not matched to a gene: 5. The CDR3 sequence is 16 residues long. In germline, CDR1 is SGHAT, CDR2 FQNNGV.

This clonotype was seen once. Relative to the germline gene, one junction end is altered; a read error may explain this. The rearrangement joins TRBV12-3 or TRBV12-4 to TRBJ2-3; 10 bases line up with TRBD1. The CDR3 has 15 amino acids. In DNA, the CDR3 is TGTGGCAGCAATTTGACAGGGGGCATTACAGATACGCAGTATTTT. Amino acid sequence: CGSNLTGGITDTQYF.

The chain employs TRBV7-8 and TRBJ1-3; no clear D gene. This CDR3 has 13 residues. The V gene's germline CDR1 is SGHVS and CDR2 FQNEAQ. V lost 5 bases and J lost 3, with 8 bases in between. The CDR3 bases are TGTGCCAGCAGCCCTTATCATGGAAACACCATATATTTT. Its protein is CASSPYHGNTIYF.

On this clonotype: At one boundary the junction diverges from the germline segment, which might be a read error. This chain links TRBV28 with TRBJ2-3; D may be TRBD2 (5 bases). Germline V gene sequence: CDR1 MDHEN, CDR2 SYDVKM. The CDR3 extends over 16 amino acids. The CDR3 bases are TGTGCCAGCAGCTCCGCAGTGACTTCCGTGGGAGATAGGCAGTATTTT. Its protein product is CASSSAVTSVGDRQYF.

This clonotype occurred many times. The rearrangement joins TRBV5-1 to TRBJ2-2; no definite D call. The length of the CDR3 is 16 residues. The V gene's germline CDR1 is SGHRS and CDR2 YFSETQ. V shed 4 bases and J shed 2 bases, with 15 bases lying between them. CDR3 region: CASSPPRSINTGELFF. CDR3 nucleotides: TGCGCCAGCAGCCCCCCCCGGAGTATCAACACCGGGGAGCTGTTTTTT.

This clonotype was counted many times. The rearrangement joins TRBV4-2 to TRBJ2-1; 7 bases fit TRBD2. There are 14 residues in the CDR3. Per germline, CDR1 LGHNA and CDR2 YNFKEQ. Losses at the gene ends were 0 bases for V and 7 bases for J; bases not matched to a gene: 3. This chain's CDR3 is CASSQDKLANEQFF. The CDR3 DNA sequence: TGTGCCAGCAGCCAAGATAAACTAGCGAATGAGCAGTTCTTC.

The CDR3 DNA reads TGCAGTGCTAGAGAGGTCGGTTACAATGAGCAGTTCTTC. This codes for CSAREVGYNEQFF. This chain links TRBV20-1 with TRBJ2-1; no reliable D call. Trimming left V 0 bases short and J 4 bases short, with 7 bases between. Germline V gene sequence: CDR1 DFQATT, CDR2 SNEGSKA (reference sequence). The CDR3 spans 13 residues.

This clonotype has just a few counts. A much larger clonotype is one base distant, so this may be a read error. This chain uses TRBV6-5 with TRBJ2-7; TRBD2 aligns across 9 bases. The CDR3 loop spans 19 amino acids. J was trimmed by 4 bases and V by 2 bases; bases with no gene match: 18. Germline loops: CDR1 MNHEY, CDR2 SVGAGI. The CDR3 nucleotides are TGTGCCAGCAGTTACGCCTCGGATACCGGGACTAGCAGAACTTACGAGCAGTACTTC. Protein product: CASSYASDTGTSRTYEQYF.

Comments on this clonotype: A junction boundary mismatches the germline segment, possibly from a read error. The CDR3 is CVSSFPRGVGAYSNQPQHF. The CDR3 coding sequence is TGTGTCAGCAGTTTCCCTCGGGGGGTGGGGGCTTATAGCAATCAGCCCCAGCATTTT. J is TRBJ1-5 and V is TRBV28; a possible D gene is TRBD1 (6 bases). Germline V CDR1 and CDR2: MDHEN, SYDVKM. The CDR3 totals 19 residues.

This chain joins TRBV18 and TRBJ2-1; D may be TRBD2 (5 bases). The CDR3 consists of 16 residues. From germline, CDR1 is KGHSH and CDR2 LQKENI. Trimming pared 2 bases from V and 3 bases from J, leaving 14 bases between. The CDR3 nucleotides are TGTGCCAGCTCACCAAGAGCGATTGACTACTACAATGAGCAGTTCTTC. Amino acid sequence: CASSPRAIDYYNEQFF.

This clonotype was seen ten or more times. The chain joins TRBV13 to TRBJ2-3; TRBD2 agrees at 8 bases. The CDR3 runs 17 residues. Looked up from germline, CDR1 is PRHDT and CDR2 is FYEKMQ (reference sequence). Germline trimming cut 4 bases from V and 0 bases from J; bases unmatched to any gene: 9. The CDR3 sequence: CASSYPSGPASTDTQYF. The CDR3 DNA reads TGTGCCAGCAGCTATCCTAGCGGGCCTGCTAGCACAGATACGCAGTATTTT.